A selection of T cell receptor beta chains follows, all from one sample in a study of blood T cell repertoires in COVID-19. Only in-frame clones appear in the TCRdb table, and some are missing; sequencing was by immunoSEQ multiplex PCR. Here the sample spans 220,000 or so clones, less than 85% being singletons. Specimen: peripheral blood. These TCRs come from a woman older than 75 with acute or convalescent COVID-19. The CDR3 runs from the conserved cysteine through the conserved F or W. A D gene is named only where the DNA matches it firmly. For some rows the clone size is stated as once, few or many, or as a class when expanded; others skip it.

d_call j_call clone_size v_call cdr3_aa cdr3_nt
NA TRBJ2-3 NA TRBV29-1 CSVEPGKGTDTQYF TGCAGCGTTGAACCAGGGAAGGGCACAGATACGCAGTATTTT
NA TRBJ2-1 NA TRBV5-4 CASSPGFTLPYNEQFF TGTGCCAGCAGTCCGGGATTCACCTTGCCCTACAATGAGCAGTTCTTC
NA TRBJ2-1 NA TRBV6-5 CASSPRGRLNNEQFF TGTGCCAGCAGCCCGCGAGGAAGGTTAAACAATGAGCAGTTCTTC
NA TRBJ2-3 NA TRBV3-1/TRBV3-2 CASSPYGGGPDTQYF TGTGCCAGCAGCCCCTATGGCGGGGGCCCCGATACGCAGTATTTT
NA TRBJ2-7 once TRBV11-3 CASSLDLGSEQYF TGTGCCAGCAGCTTAGATTTGGGCTCCGAGCAGTACTTC
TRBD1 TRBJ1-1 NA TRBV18 CASSPFGTENTEAFF TGTGCCAGCTCACCATTCGGGACAGAGAACACTGAAGCTTTCTTT
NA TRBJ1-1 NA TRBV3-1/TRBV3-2 CASSQDAVNTEAFF TGTGCCAGCAGCCAAGATGCAGTGAACACTGAAGCTTTCTTT
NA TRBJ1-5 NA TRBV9 CASSRDPGGNQPQHF TGTGCCAGCTCGAGGGACCCGGGGGGCAATCAGCCCCAGCATTTT
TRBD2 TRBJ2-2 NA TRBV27 CASTPRSGGAFGELFF TGTGCCAGCACCCCCAGGAGCGGGGGGGCCTTCGGGGAGCTGTTTTTT
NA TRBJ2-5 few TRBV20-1 CSALRDKTQYF TGCAGTGCTCTCCGGGACAAGACCCAGTACTTC
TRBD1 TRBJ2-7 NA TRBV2 CASSDPRGSYSYEQYF TGTGCCAGCAGTGACCCCAGGGGGAGTTATTCCTACGAGCAGTACTTC
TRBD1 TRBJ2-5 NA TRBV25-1 CASTSGTGEETQYF TGTGCCAGCACTTCAGGGACAGGGGAAGAGACCCAGTACTTC
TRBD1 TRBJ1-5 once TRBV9 CASTLTGDSNQPQHF TGTGCCAGCACCCTGACAGGGGATAGCAATCAGCCCCAGCATTTT
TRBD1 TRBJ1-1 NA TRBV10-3 CAISENGQGPGTEAFF TGTGCCATCAGTGAGAATGGACAGGGGCCGGGAACTGAAGCTTTCTTT
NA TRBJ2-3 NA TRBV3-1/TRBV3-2 CASSHTPGATDTQYF TGTGCCAGCAGCCATACTCCCGGAGCCACAGATACGCAGTATTTT
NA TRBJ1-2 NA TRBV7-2 CASSSTGLWGGYTF TGTGCCAGCAGCTCCACAGGGTTATGGGGTGGCTACACCTTC
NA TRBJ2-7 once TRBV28 CASTQGQFPYEQYF TGTGCCAGCACCCAAGGACAGTTTCCCTACGAGCAGTACTTC
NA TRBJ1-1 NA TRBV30 CAWSKTLNTEAFF TGTGCCTGGAGTAAGACACTGAACACTGAAGCTTTCTTT
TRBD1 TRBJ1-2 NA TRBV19 CASSINTGEVVGGYTF TGTGCCAGTAGTATAAATACAGGGGAAGTAGTGGGCGGCTACACCTTC
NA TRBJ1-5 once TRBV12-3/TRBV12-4 CASSRTDNQPQHF TGTGCCAGCAGTCGGACAGATAATCAGCCCCAGCATTTT
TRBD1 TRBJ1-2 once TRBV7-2 CASSRDRGSTGYTF TGTGCCAGCAGCCGGGACAGGGGTTCTACTGGCTACACCTTC
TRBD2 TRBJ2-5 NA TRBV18 CASSFGLAGETQYF TGTGCCAGCTCCTTCGGACTAGCAGGAGAGACCCAGTACTTC
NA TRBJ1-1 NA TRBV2 CASSPYTEAFF TGTGCCAGCAGTCCCTACACTGAAGCTTTCTTT
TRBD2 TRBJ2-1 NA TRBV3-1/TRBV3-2 CASSHLVVRGGNEQFF TGTGCCAGCAGCCACCTAGTAGTCCGGGGGGGGAATGAGCAGTTCTTC
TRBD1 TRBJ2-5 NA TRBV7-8 CASSLELGQGETQYF TGTGCCAGCAGCTTAGAGCTGGGACAGGGAGAGACCCAGTACTTC
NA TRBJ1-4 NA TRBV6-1 CASSEMETGMGKLFF TGTGCCAGCAGTGAAATGGAAACAGGGATGGGGAAACTGTTTTTT
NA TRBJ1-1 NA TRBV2 CASSGVGETEAFF TGTGCCAGCAGTGGCGTCGGGGAAACTGAAGCTTTCTTT
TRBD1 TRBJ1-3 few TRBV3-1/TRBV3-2 CASSDRGSGNTIYF TGTGCCAGCAGCGACAGGGGCTCTGGAAACACCATATATTTT
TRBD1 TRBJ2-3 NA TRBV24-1 CATSDFGTGVGDTQYF TGTGCCACCAGTGATTTTGGGACAGGGGTGGGAGATACGCAGTATTTT
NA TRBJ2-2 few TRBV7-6 CASSPGQTNTGELFF TGTGCCAGCAGCCCAGGACAAACGAACACCGGGGAGCTGTTTTTT
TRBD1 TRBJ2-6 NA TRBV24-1 CATSDSTGTGANVLTF TGTGCCACCAGTGACTCGACAGGGACTGGGGCCAACGTCCTGACTTTC
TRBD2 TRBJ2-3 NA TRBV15 CATSRFAGGTTDTQYF TGTGCCACCAGCCGTTTTGCGGGGGGGACCACAGATACGCAGTATTTT
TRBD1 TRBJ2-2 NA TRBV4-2 CASSHGDRDGVELFF TGTGCCAGCAGCCACGGGGACAGGGACGGCGTGGAGCTGTTTTTT
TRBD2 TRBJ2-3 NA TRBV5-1 CASSLVGTSPAPDTQYF TGCGCCAGCAGCTTGGTCGGGACTAGCCCAGCCCCAGATACGCAGTATTTT
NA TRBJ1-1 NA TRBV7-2 CASSLQMNTEAFF TGTGCCAGCAGCTTACAAATGAACACTGAAGCTTTCTTT
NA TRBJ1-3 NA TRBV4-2 CASSQDVGGTGNTIYF TGTGCCAGCAGCCAAGATGTTGGGGGCACTGGAAACACCATATATTTT
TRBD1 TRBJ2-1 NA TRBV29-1 CSVDRTGGNEQFF TGCAGCGTTGATCGGACAGGGGGTAATGAGCAGTTCTTC
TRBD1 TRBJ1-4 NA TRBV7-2 CASSLTTGGKHEKLFF TGTGCCAGCAGCCTGACGACAGGGGGGAAACATGAAAAACTGTTTTTT
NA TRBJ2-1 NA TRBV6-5 CASSLTGIYNEQFF TGTGCCAGCAGTCTCACCGGGATCTACAATGAGCAGTTCTTC
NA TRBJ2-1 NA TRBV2 CASSVIVHNEQFF TGTGCCAGCAGTGTGATAGTACACAATGAGCAGTTCTTC
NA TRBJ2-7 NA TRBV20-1 CSALQGYEQYF TGCAGTGCTCTACAGGGTTACGAGCAGTACTTC
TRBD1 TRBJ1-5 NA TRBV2 CASRGNRGTQPQHF TGTGCCAGCAGGGGGAACAGGGGAACTCAGCCCCAGCATTTT
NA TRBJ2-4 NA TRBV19 CASSILGAKNIQYF TGTGCCAGTAGTATTCTGGGCGCCAAAAACATTCAGTACTTC
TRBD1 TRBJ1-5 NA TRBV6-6 CASSPGGNQPQHF TGTGCCAGCAGCCCAGGGGGAAATCAGCCCCAGCATTTT
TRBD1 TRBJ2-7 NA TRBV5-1 CASSYGGTGGNEQYF TGCGCCAGCAGCTACGGCGGGACAGGGGGTAACGAGCAGTACTTC